The sequence of this T cell receptor (beta chain) was determined in a study of regulatory T cells in long-lasting Graves disease. Germline lookup yields CDR1 DFQATT and CDR2 SNEGSKA (reference sequence). Trimming took off 4 bases at V and 0 bases at J, with 14 bases between the two ends. The CDR3 extends over 15 amino acids. Study-wide findings and caveats: Only a small sample size was used, which may have cut accuracy. Persistent Graves' cases showed lower TCR diversity than newly diagnosed cases.

Described time point: newly diagnosed GD, antithyroid drugs for less than 3 months. From PBMCs, RNA was extracted and then used to make the TCR library. The authors drew patients from an endocrinology department in Xi'an, China. Peripheral blood, approximately 9 milliliters per patient, was collected in EDTA tubes. This clonotype was detected ten times or more. The target antigen is unknown. Building of the TCR beta libraries involved iRepertoire HTBI primers and Arm-PCR of CDR3 regions. Each CDR3 protein is one row after TCRdb ran MiXCR on the multiplex PCR reads. The sample lists 400,000 to 500,000 distinct CDR3 sequences; under 15% were seen once. Separately, the same data were catalogued under a study of T cells in Graves' hyperthyroidism and ophthalmopathy.

The specimen comprised peripheral blood mononuclear cells (PBMCs), sampled at new diagnosis, from a patient treated with antithyroid drugs. J is TRBJ2-3 and V is TRBV20-1; D gene ambiguous. The sequence was obtained from a woman under 40 with Graves disease. For the CDR3, the DNA is TGCAGTGCTACCCGCCCGCGGACCAGCACAGATACGCAGTATTTT. Amino acid sequence: CSATRPRTSTDTQYF.